Shown below are 15 T cell receptor beta chains from a single sample sequenced in a study of blood T cell repertoires in COVID-19 (dated by TCRdb to the early 2020s). Library creation used the immunoSEQ multiplex PCR assay. In TCRdb, the immuneACCESS table is reduced to in-frame sequences with V and J assigned. These tables do not hold every clone; where another copy was compared, an unresolved V gene accounts for under half, and the others remain unexplained. The sample table lists about 210,000 clones, roughly 85% of them with a count of one. Roughly 4.6% of the sample comes from the top ten. The sequencing sample was made of peripheral blood. Receptors were obtained from a man aged 45 to 65 with COVID-19, enrolled during active disease.

As concerns this clone: With a much larger clone just one base away, this may be a read error. The chain uses TRBV7-2 and TRBJ2-7; D unclear. The CDR3 has 11 residues. Trimming pared 6 bases from V and 0 bases from J, leaving 3 bases between. Germline-derived CDR1 and CDR2 are SGHTA and FQGNSA. The CDR3 reads CASSRSYEQYF. The CDR3 bases are TGTGCCAGCAGTCGCTCCTACGAGCAGTACTTC.

This rearrangement joins TRBV7-2 to TRBJ2-2; 8 bases are shared with TRBD1. The CDR3 spans 15 residues. V lost 6 bases to trimming and J lost 1 base; unmatched junction nucleotides: 4. Germline assignment: CDR1 SGHTA and CDR2 FQGNSA. The CDR3 region is CASSPGQVNTGELFF. The CDR3 DNA reads as TGTGCCAGCAGTCCGGGACAGGTGAACACCGGGGAGCTGTTTTTT. Full variable domain (rest looked up from reference TRBV7-2 and TRBJ2-2): GAGVSQSPSNKVTEKGKDVELRCDPISGHTALYWYRQSLGQGLEFLIYFQGNSAPDKSGLPSDRFSAERTGGSVSTLTIQRTQQEDSAVYLCASSPGQVNTGELFFGEGSRLTVL.

The rearrangement joins TRBV4-1 to TRBJ2-7; 9 positions match TRBD2. The CDR3 extends over 16 amino acids. V was clipped by 1 base and J by 0 bases; unmatched bases: 4. Germline CDR1 and CDR2: MGHRA and YSYEKL. The CDR3 loop is CASSQVAGGLSYEQYF. The CDR3 nucleotides read TGCGCCAGCAGCCAAGTGGCGGGGGGGCTCTCCTACGAGCAGTACTTC.

This clone has only a few counts. The chain combines TRBV11-2 with TRBJ2-3; TRBD2 might be the D (6 bases). The CDR3 is 16 residues long. V was pared by 1 base and J by 2 bases, with 13 bases between. The V gene's germline CDR1 is SGHAT and CDR2 FQNNGV. The CDR3 is CASSLGAGGFTDTQYF. The DNA for the CDR3 is TGTGCCAGCAGCTTAGGAGCTGGGGGGTTCACAGATACGCAGTATTTT. Together with reference TRBV11-2 and TRBJ2-3, the CDR3 gives the full variable domain: EAGVAQSPRYKIIEKRQSVAFWCNPISGHATLYWYQQILGQGPKLLIQFQNNGVVDDSQLPKDRFSAERLKGVDSTLKIQPAKLEDSAVYLCASSLGAGGFTDTQYFGPGTRLTVL.

The V gene is TRBV20-1, the J gene TRBJ2-5; TRBD2 is a possible D gene (6 bases). Deletions cut 3 bases from V and 4 bases from J, with 12 bases between. This CDR3 has 13 residues. The germline V gene encodes CDR1 DFQATT and CDR2 SNEGSKA (reference sequence). For the CDR3, the DNA is TGCAGTGCTAGTAAACCCGGGGGAGAGACCCAGTACTTC. It specifies CSASKPGGETQYF.

V is TRBV3-1 (or the pseudogene TRBV3-2) and J is TRBJ1-2; possible D gene TRBD1, 5 bases. The CDR3 length is 13 residues. Germline lookup yields CDR1 LGHDT and CDR2 YNNKEL (reference sequence). V lost 2 bases to trimming and J lost 6 bases, with 10 bases between them. The CDR3 DNA reads TGTGCCAGCAGCCAATTTCAGACAGATGGCTACACCTTC. It is translated as CASSQFQTDGYTF.

The V call is TRBV18, the J call TRBJ1-4; 9 bases align to TRBD1. Germline CDR1 KGHSH, CDR2 LQKENI. J lost 7 bases, V lost 3 bases, and 6 bases had no gene match. The CDR3 has 15 amino acids. CDR3 residues: CASSPQQGASEKLFF. Written as DNA, the CDR3 is TGTGCCAGCTCACCCCAACAGGGGGCGAGTGAAAAACTGTTTTTT.

The chain employs TRBV25-1 and TRBJ2-1, with 12 bases aligning to TRBD2. This CDR3 spans 14 amino acids. J gave up 4 bases and V 9 bases, and 4 bases lay outside the gene matches. Per the germline V gene, CDR1 is MGHDK and CDR2 is SYGVNS. The CDR3 sequence is CARRLAGDYNEQFF. The CDR3 bases are TGTGCCAGACGACTAGCGGGGGATTACAATGAGCAGTTCTTC.

The chain has TRBV30 and TRBJ2-1; TRBD1 might be the D (6 bases). V was cut by 0 bases and J by 5 bases, with 8 bases left in between. Germline lookup yields CDR1 GTSNPN and CDR2 SVGIG (reference sequence). The CDR3 is 13 residues long. CDR3 DNA sequence: TGTGCCTGGAGTGTACAGGGCCACAATGAGCAGTTCTTC. Translation gives CAWSVQGHNEQFF.

The rearrangement uses TRBV6-2 or TRBV6-3 and TRBJ1-6; no clear D. CDR3 length equals 15 residues. Deletions cut 3 bases from V and 8 bases from J, with 14 bases between. Germline CDR1 and CDR2: MNHEY and SVGEGT. CDR3: CASSYEQRSHSPLHF. The CDR3 DNA reads as TGTGCCAGCAGTTATGAACAGCGGAGTCATTCACCCCTCCACTTT.

This rearrangement joins TRBV19 to TRBJ1-1, with TRBD1 matching over 7 bases. Unmatched junction bases numbered 8, after V lost 4 bases and J lost 0 bases. The CDR3 consists of 16 residues. The germline V gene encodes CDR1 LNHDA and CDR2 SQIVND (reference sequence). The CDR3 is CASSNYRGYMNTEAFF. CDR3 sequence (DNA): TGTGCCAGTAGTAACTACAGGGGATACATGAACACTGAAGCTTTCTTT.

The chain recombines TRBV5-1 with TRBJ1-2, with a tentative D call TRBD1 (5 bases). Germline CDR1 and CDR2: SGHRS and YFSETQ. The V and J ends lost 4 bases and 8 bases respectively, with 21 bases between them. This CDR3 is built from 15 residues. The CDR3 sequence is CASSPLLGGAGGYTF. CDR3 coding DNA: TGCGCCAGCAGCCCCCTCCTGGGCGGGGCCGGCGGCTACACCTTC.

The rearrangement uses TRBV4-1 and TRBJ2-4; maybe TRBD2 (6 bases). The CDR3 covers 16 residues. From germline, CDR1 is MGHRA and CDR2 YSYEKL. V was trimmed by 3 bases and J by 6 bases, leaving 18 bases between them. CDR3 sequence (DNA): TGCGCCAGCAGCCAGGTGGGGGGTCCTTGGGGAAACATTCAGTACTTC. Protein product: CASSQVGGPWGNIQYF.

The chain couples TRBV2 to TRBJ2-7; the D gene is possibly TRBD1 (6 bases). V lost 8 bases, J lost 2 bases, and 19 bases lay in between. Germline V gene data show CDR1 as SNHLY and CDR2 as FYNNEI. This CDR3 is built from 15 residues. The CDR3 loop is CASSRGTGLTYEQYF. The CDR3 DNA reads as TGTGCCAGCTCTCGAGGCACAGGGCTGACCTACGAGCAGTACTTC.

The chain links TRBV5-4 to TRBJ1-6; 8 nucleotides agree with TRBD1. V lost 2 bases and J lost 8; bases outside the gene matches: 15. CDR1 is SGHNT and CDR2 is YYREEE in the germline V gene (reference sequence). The CDR3 runs 18 residues. CDR3 nucleotide sequence: TGTGCCAGCAGCTTAGGCAGGATAGGACAGGGCCTCCATTCACCCCTCCACTTT. Its protein is CASSLGRIGQGLHSPLHF.